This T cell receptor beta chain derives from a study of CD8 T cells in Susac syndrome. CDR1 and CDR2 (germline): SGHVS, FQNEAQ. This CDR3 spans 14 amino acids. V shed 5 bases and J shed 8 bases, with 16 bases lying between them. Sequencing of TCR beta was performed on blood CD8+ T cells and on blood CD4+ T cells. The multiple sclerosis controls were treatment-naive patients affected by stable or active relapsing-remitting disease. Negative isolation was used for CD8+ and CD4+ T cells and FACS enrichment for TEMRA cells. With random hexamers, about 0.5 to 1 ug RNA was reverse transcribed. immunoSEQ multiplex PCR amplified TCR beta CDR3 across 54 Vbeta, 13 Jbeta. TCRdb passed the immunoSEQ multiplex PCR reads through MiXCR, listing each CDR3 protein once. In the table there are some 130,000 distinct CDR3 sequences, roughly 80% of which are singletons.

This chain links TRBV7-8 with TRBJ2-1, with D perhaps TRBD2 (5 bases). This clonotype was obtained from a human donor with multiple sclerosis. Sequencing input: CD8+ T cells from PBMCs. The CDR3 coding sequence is TGTGCCAGCAGCCCAGCCATGAGGGAGCATGAGCAGTTCTTC. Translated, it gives CASSPAMREHEQFF.